Listed here are 8 T cell receptor beta chains from one sample, sequenced in a study of beta chain features in type 1 diabetes. Every isolated RNA sample was fully reverse transcribed, so sequencing captured expressed TCRB transcripts. Clones were sequenced by immunoSEQ multiplex PCR, and TCRdb holds only the in-frame ones, with some missing. The sample includes 430,000 or so clones, 11% of them seen just once. What was sequenced was naive CD4+ T cells from blood. The receptors were gathered from a woman between 18 and 29 years old in good health.

V and J are TRBV5-1 and TRBJ2-5; 8 bases line up with TRBD1. With V trimmed by 0 bases and J by 4 bases, 8 bases remained unmatched. The germline CDR1 and CDR2 sequences are SGHRS and YFSETQ. The CDR3 length is 16 residues. The CDR3 reads CASSLAETGALETQYF. The CDR3 bases are TGCGCCAGCAGCTTGGCCGAGACAGGGGCCTTAGAGACCCAGTACTTC.

This clone was detected only a few times. CDR3 sequence reads: CASTRSVQETQYF. In DNA, the CDR3 is TGTGCCAGCACCCGGTCCGTACAAGAGACCCAGTACTTC. The chain uses TRBV2 and TRBJ2-5; D is ambiguous. The V and J ends lost 7 bases and 2 bases respectively, with 11 bases between them. The CDR3 length is 13 residues. In germline, CDR1 is SNHLY, CDR2 FYNNEI.

This clone was seen a few times. The CDR3 DNA follows: TGTGCCAGCAGTTTGTTTCTATTGAGGGATACGCAGTATTTT. Translation: CASSLFLLRDTQYF. The chain recombines TRBV28 with TRBJ2-3; D is ambiguous. CDR1 is MDHEN, CDR2 SYDVKM, per germline. This CDR3 has 14 residues. The V end lost 3 bases, the J end lost 6 bases, and 13 bases lay between the germline ends.

This clone has more than one count but fewer than ten. The chain carries TRBV7-2 and TRBJ2-1; possibly TRBD1 for D (5 bases). This CDR3 comprises 17 residues. V lost 5 bases and J lost 4, with 21 bases in between. Germline loops: CDR1 SGHTA, CDR2 FQGNSA. CDR3 DNA: TGTGCCAGCAGCCCTAGTACATTCAGGGAAGAATACAATGAGCAGTTCTTC. Protein product: CASSPSTFREEYNEQFF.

The chain has TRBV29-1 and TRBJ1-2; no reliable D call. The CDR3 is 11 amino acids. Trimming removed 6 bases at V and 3 bases at J, with 8 bases between. CDR1 SQVTM and CDR2 ANQGSEA come from the germline V gene. DNA of the CDR3: TGCAGCGTCGGATTTTACTATGGCTACACCTTC. It is translated as CSVGFYYGYTF. The variable domain in full, with the rest retrieved from reference TRBV29-1 and TRBJ1-2, is SAVISQKPSRDICQRGTSLTIQCQVDSQVTMMFWYRQQPGQSLTLIATANQGSEATYESGFVIDKFPISRPNLTFSTLTVSNMSPEDSSIYLCSVGFYYGYTFGSGTRLTVV.

The chain uses TRBV7-2 and TRBJ2-3, with D possibly being TRBD1 (6 bases). The V gene's germline CDR1 is SGHTA and CDR2 FQGNSA. The germline V and J ends were trimmed by 4 bases and 6 bases, with 14 bases remaining between them. This CDR3 region has 14 residues. CDR3 coding DNA: TGTGCCAGCAGCTACCCGGGGACATCTGATACGCAGTATTTT. Encoded protein: CASSYPGTSDTQYF.

The sample holds a few counts of this clone. The chain is built from TRBV9 and TRBJ1-1; the D is unclear. Germline lookup yields CDR1 SGDLS and CDR2 YYNGEE. Between the trimmed V and J ends, which lost 0 bases and 4 bases, there was a span of 7 bases. The CDR3 extends over 13 amino acids. The CDR3 loop reads CASSVAWGTEAFF. In DNA form, the CDR3 reads TGTGCCAGCAGCGTAGCATGGGGCACTGAAGCTTTCTTT.

This clone has more than one count but fewer than ten. The rearrangement uses TRBV4-3 and TRBJ2-6; D gene uncertain. Germline V gene sequence: CDR1 LGHNA, CDR2 YSLEER. The CDR3 runs to 15 residues. Trimming removed 1 base at V and 2 bases at J, with 6 bases between. The CDR3 loop is CASSQVQTGANVLTF. The CDR3 bases are TGCGCCAGCAGCCAAGTTCAAACTGGGGCCAACGTCCTGACTTTC.